This TCR beta chain was observed in a study of PD-1 blockade in mismatch repair-deficient tumors. Every patient had mismatch repair deficiency by PCR or immunohistochemistry. TCRs were sequenced from a few patients responding to pembrolizumab. Generated by immunoSEQ multiplex PCR, the TCRdb table keeps only in-frame clones and is missing some. This sample has some 100,000 clones, with roughly four fifths found just once. Trimming stripped 2 bases from V and 5 bases from J, with 13 bases between. Germline V gene sequence: CDR1 SGHAT, CDR2 FQNNGV. The CDR3 totals 15 residues. The sequencing here drew on peripheral blood, taken approximately 36 weeks after starting pembrolizumab. The sequence was obtained from an adult with mismatch repair-deficient cancer. This chain joins TRBV11-2 and TRBJ2-1, with D tentatively TRBD1 (6 bases). CDR3 protein: CASSLILGADNEQFF. CDR3 in DNA: TGTGCCAGCAGCTTAATTCTGGGGGCCGACAATGAGCAGTTCTTC.